The present entry profiles one T cell receptor beta chain with its context. Its antigen is as yet unknown. This specimen comes from a study of STAT3 mutations in large granular lymphocyte leukemia. The study's findings and limits: Every T-cell large granular lymphocyte leukemia patient had at least one immunodominant TCR beta clonotype. In about 30% of the 18 patients, new TCR clonotypes emerged after therapy. Differing intervals and regimens complicate linking therapy response to clone burden.

Sequencing used immunoSEQ multiplex PCR; TCRdb keeps in-frame clones, though not all of them. The sample lists fewer than 4,500 clones, 65% to 75% seen once, with less than 35% in the top ten. V lost 3 bases and J lost 5, with 6 bases in between. CDR1 is SGHTA and CDR2 is FQGNSA in the germline V gene. The CDR3 is 12 amino acids. The chain couples TRBV7-2 to TRBJ2-3, with D uncertain. Sample: peripheral blood mononuclear cells. The TCR was taken from a man aged 60-69 years with T-cell large granular lymphocyte leukemia. Some clones in this sample may be carry-over from other donors' samples. DNA for the CDR3: TGTGCCAGCAGCTTGACGCGAGATACGCAGTATTTT. Protein product: CASSLTRDTQYF.